Below, 9 T cell receptor beta chains from the same sample are listed, as sequenced in a study of cytomegalovirus exposure and HLA in healthy donors. PCR primers comprised 60 Vbeta and 13 Jbeta primers. Produced via immunoSEQ multiplex PCR; TCRdb's table is partial and in-frame only. The sample has some 120,000 clones, under 70% seen once; the top ten hold roughly 8.7%. Sequenced material: PBMCs. The receptors shown here come from a man aged 30 to 45 in good health and CMV-seropositive.

The chain employs TRBV11-3 and TRBJ1-2; 12 bases align to TRBD1. The germline V gene encodes CDR1 SGHNT and CDR2 YENEEA. V was pared by 5 bases and J by 7 bases, with 8 bases of the junction left unmatched. This CDR3 has 15 residues. The CDR3 coding sequence is TGTGCCAGCAGCCTAGGAGGGACAGGGGGCTTTGGCTACACCTTC. Residues: CASSLGGTGGFGYTF.

This clone has a single count. V is TRBV4-1 and J is TRBJ2-3; 7 positions agree with TRBD1. This CDR3 is built from 15 residues. V shed 4 bases and J 3 bases; nucleotides not matched to a gene: 7. The germline V gene encodes CDR1 MGHRA and CDR2 YSYEKL. The CDR3 reads CASSPTSDRTDTQYF. The CDR3 nucleotides read TGCGCCAGCAGCCCCACTTCGGACAGGACAGATACGCAGTATTTT.

The V and J genes are TRBV5-1 and TRBJ1-1; 8 bases are shared with TRBD1. The length of the CDR3 is 15 residues. Germline V gene data show CDR1 as SGHRS and CDR2 as YFSETQ. The ends lost 0 bases at V and 6 bases at J; junction bases unmatched: 7. The DNA for the CDR3 is TGCGCCAGCAGCTTGGGGACAGGGAGGAGCGCTGAAGCTTTCTTT. It is translated as CASSLGTGRSAEAFF.

The J gene is TRBJ2-7, the V gene TRBV28; 13 bases agree with TRBD2. The CDR3 consists of 17 residues. The junction had 6 bases not matched to a gene; V was cut back by 2 bases and J by 2 bases. Germline V lookup: CDR1 MDHEN, CDR2 SYDVKM. The CDR3 region has the DNA TGTGCCAGCAGTTTAGTCCCCGGGACTAGCGGGACCTACGAGCAGTACGTC. Its translation: CASSLVPGTSGTYEQYV.

The chain employs TRBV28 and TRBJ2-3; D is ambiguous. The CDR3 is made up of 15 amino acids. The germline gives CDR1 MDHEN, CDR2 SYDVKM. Trimming removed 5 bases from V and 2 bases from J, with 14 bases in between. For the CDR3, the DNA is TGTGCCAGCAGTCCTGGCCCACAAATCACAGATACGCAGTATTTT. The encoded protein is CASSPGPQITDTQYF.

The table lists this clone with a few counts. V and J are TRBV10-2 and TRBJ1-1; weak D call: TRBD1 (6 bases). V was pared by 4 bases and J by 3 bases, with 9 bases between. The germline V gene has CDR1 WSHSY and CDR2 SAAADI. The CDR3 runs to 13 residues. CDR3: CASSAQGYTEAFF. CDR3 in DNA: TGCGCCAGCAGTGCACAGGGTTACACTGAAGCTTTCTTT.

This clone was detected once. This chain's CDR3 is CASSSTEGTSGRHEQFF. CDR3 bases: TGTGCCAGCAGCTCCACAGAAGGGACTAGCGGGAGGCATGAGCAGTTCTTC. The rearrangement links TRBV5-4 to TRBJ2-1; 15 nucleotides align to TRBD2. The CDR3 totals 17 residues. With 3 bases clipped from V and 8 bases from J, the junction kept 9 bases outside the gene matches. Germline V gene sequence: CDR1 SGHNT, CDR2 YYREEE (reference sequence).

CDR3 in DNA: TGTGCCAGCAGCTCTCAGGGGGGCTTAATCCTCAATGAGCAGTTCTTC. This gives the protein CASSSQGGLILNEQFF. V is TRBV7-9 and J is TRBJ2-1, with D possibly TRBD1 on 7 matching bases. There are 16 residues in the CDR3. Trimming cost V 4 bases and J 6 bases, with 19 bases left between them. Looked up from germline, CDR1 is SEHNR and CDR2 is FQNEAQ (reference sequence).

The rearrangement joins TRBV4-1 to TRBJ1-2, with D perhaps matching TRBD1 (6 bases). CDR1 and CDR2 from the germline V gene are MGHRA and YSYEKL. V was trimmed by 5 bases and J by 7 bases, leaving 23 bases between them. The CDR3 sequence is 16 residues long. CDR3 protein: CASSSRIGRGNLGYTF. Written as DNA, the CDR3 is TGCGCCAGCAGCTCACGTATAGGCAGGGGCAATCTTGGCTACACCTTC.